This T cell receptor beta chain was captured in a study of identical twins (dated by TCRdb to 2016 to 2017). As for the study more broadly: To test whether fetal clonotypes persist, the study used deep sequencing on TCR alpha and beta repertoires from monozygotic twins, unrelated adults of various ages, and cord blood. Replicate twin experiments were performed at different times using different library preparation protocols to rule out contamination.

Preparation of the library involved 5' RACE. This sample was sequenced with an Illumina HiSeq 2000. A universal primer binding site was added through template switching, and the final cDNA carried a unique molecular identifier so that TCR cDNA molecules could be counted accurately. First-strand cDNA for TCR alpha and beta chains was synthesized from specific primers in the conserved constant-segment region. To control for contamination, each cDNA library was double barcoded with a SMART-Mk sample barcode plus Illumina barcodes. TruSeq adapter sequences along with Illumina sample barcodes were introduced in two successive PCR steps. TCR alpha and beta cDNA libraries were sequenced on the Illumina HiSeq platform with custom primers. As for how the authors treated the data: Raw reads were processed with MiGEC to extract unique molecular identifiers, and MiXCR was used to determine CDR3 positions. For each individual, recombination models were inferred using an EM algorithm with the repgenHMM and IGoR tools. The analysis of shared clonotypes was done with the tcR package in R, with sharing normalized by the product of cloneset sizes. To study raw recombination without the effects of thymic and clonal selection, out-of-frame nonproductive sequences were analyzed. The public reads were run again by TCRdb, first through fastp at Q25 and then through MiXCR, and only productive beta chains were kept. Rows with one shared CDR3 protein collapse into an entry with the most common genes and DNA. TCRdb's processing, not the authors' own work, is the source of the V and J calls. This sample lists roughly 750,000 distinct CDR3 sequences; approximately 22% were detected once. The leading ten clones occupy 4% to 4.5% of the sample.

Broader findings and caveats from the paper: A weaker excess of twin sharing was found in beta out-of-frame sequences because the signal-to-noise ratio was lowered by fewer shared sequences. Invariant T cells such as MAIT and iNKT could partly confound zero-insertion analyses, although diverse VJ usage argued against such confounding for most clonotypes. Because the same donors could not be followed over many years, the conclusions relied on cross-sectional statistical analysis. Fewer insertions were carried by abundant cord blood beta clonotypes, a similar but weaker trend appeared in young adult naive repertoires, and no such trend appeared in memory repertoires. In monozygotic twins, out-of-frame TCR alpha sharing was systematically underestimated by recombination models, although the models agreed with sharing between unrelated individuals. Compared with coincidental sharing between unrelated individuals, out-of-frame TCR alpha sequences shared between twins showed an excess of sequences with low generation probability.

Every donor in the study was a healthy Caucasian. Three pairs of female monozygotic twins, all aged 18 to 29 years, were included in the twin cohort. The RNA used for TCR libraries was isolated from peripheral blood mononuclear cells. This clonotype showed up just a few times. What antigen it recognizes has not been identified. Qualities for individual bases were not recorded, and no much larger clone is one base off. According to the germline V gene, CDR1 reads SQVTM and CDR2 reads ANQGSEA. V drops 6 bases and J drops 6 bases, leaving 10 bases in between. The CDR3 runs 11 residues from the cysteine to the phenylalanine. CDR3 DNA is the only sequence kept; it has 33 bases, read in frame from the first base. These records were also assigned to another study, of T cells expressing NK-cell markers. The second study also describes: In sorted CD3+CD56+NKG2C+, CD3+CD56+NKG2C- and CD3+CD56-NKG2C+ T-cell subsets from several donors, TCR beta-chain repertoires were profiled. Among the eight sequenced donors, only one was HCMV-seronegative, while the other seven were HCMV-seropositive. In several experiments an anti-gammadeltaTCR antibody was added to restrict sorting to alphabetaTCR-expressing T cells. In more than 5 donors, the dominant CD3+CD56+NKG2C+ clonotypes were found to rank among the top 10 CD8+ clonotypes and to make up about 1.0-7.5% of CD8+ T cells. Those dominant clonotypes were again the most abundant among CD3+CD56-NKG2C+ cells in a few donors, at about 25-60.1%. It remained unclear whether the expanded NKG2C-expressing T cell clones were specific for HCMV antigens. Randomly selected healthy volunteers, three men and five women, were used as the eight sequenced donors. To determine HCMV serostatus, a commercial ELISA kit was used to detect HCMV-specific IgG in serum. For several donors, bulk peripheral blood T-cell repertoires were additionally sequenced from unsorted PBMC. MIGEC handled demultiplexing of the reads and grouping by UMI, while MiTCR was used to assemble and quantify clonotypes. Only TCR cDNA sequences supported by at least two reads were kept to exclude erroneous sequences. The tcR package was used for downstream repertoire analysis, with clonotypes matched between fractions based on CDR3 nucleotide sequence plus V segment. VDJmatch was used to annotate antigen specificity against VDJdb, with one amino acid substitution in CDR3 allowed.

This TCR was sampled from a woman aged 18-29 years in good health. The sequence links TRBV29-1 to TRBJ2-3; no D gene call is confident. The sample consisted of PBMCs. The encoded CDR3 is CSVRSPDTQYF. The bases read TGCAGCGTGCGGTCCCCCGATACGCAGTATTTT.